This passage covers 18 T cell receptor beta chains from one sample sequenced in a study of human T cells and chemical hapten exposure. TCRdb independently ran MiXCR on the RACE reads; one entry per CDR3 protein. The data hold 250,000 to 300,000 distinct CDR3 sequences, with approximately 7.5% observed a single time. The sample's time point: pre-sensitization, week 0. As for treatment: therapeutic diphenylcyclopropenone sensitization with weekly scalp DPC. The sample here was whole blood, taken in connection with sensitization to the hapten diphenylcyclopropenone (DPC). Receptor source: a man aged 18 to 30 with alopecia areata. Some clones in this sample may be carry-over from other donors' samples.

This clonotype has a handful of counts. The chain combines TRBV3-1 with TRBJ2-7; D is perhaps TRBD1 or TRBD2 (5 bases each). The germline V gene has CDR1 LGHDT and CDR2 YNNKEL (reference sequence). This CDR3 comprises 15 residues. The germline V and J ends were trimmed by 1 base and 3 bases, with 13 bases remaining between them. The CDR3 DNA sequence: TGTGCCAGCAGCCAAGGTCCCGGGACCCACTACGAGCAGTACGTC. Amino acids: CASSQGPGTHYEQYV.

The CDR3 sequence: CASSFLSGVEQETQYF. As DNA, the CDR3 is TGTGCCAGCAGTTTCTTATCGGGGGTTGAGCAAGAGACCCAGTACTTC. The V call is TRBV12-3 or TRBV12-4, the J call TRBJ2-5, with D possibly being TRBD2 (6 bases). With 3 bases removed from V and 2 bases from J, the gap between germline ends came to 16 bases. The CDR3 covers 16 residues.

The rearrangement links TRBV19 to TRBJ1-2; D is perhaps TRBD1 (5 bases). The CDR3 totals 15 residues. With 6 bases removed from V and 1 base from J, the gap between germline ends came to 15 bases. The germline gives CDR1 LNHDA, CDR2 SQIVND (reference sequence). For the CDR3, the DNA is TGTGCCAGTAGCTCGGACACGGGTCTTAACTATGGCTACACCTTC. Its translation is CASSSDTGLNYGYTF.

The table lists this clonotype with a few counts. The V gene is TRBV7-8, the J gene TRBJ2-5; possibly TRBD1 for D (6 bases). CDR3 length equals 15 residues. The V gene's germline CDR1 is SGHVS and CDR2 FQNEAQ. Trimming took 4 bases from V and 3 from J, leaving 15 bases between them. The CDR3 region has the DNA TGTGCCAGCAGCTCCAGACCCGACAGGAAAGAGACCCAGTACTTC. This sequence encodes CASSSRPDRKETQYF. Looking up the rest from reference TRBV7-8 and TRBJ2-5 gives the full variable domain: GAGVSQSPRYKVAKRGQDVALRCDPISGHVSLFWYQQALGQGPEFLTYFQNEAQLDKSGLPSDRFFAERPEGSVSTLKIQRTQQEDSAVYLCASSSRPDRKETQYFGPGTRLLVL.

The chain links TRBV11-2 to TRBJ2-1; D may be TRBD1 (6 bases). The CDR3 loop spans 14 amino acids. The V and J ends lost 5 bases and 8 bases respectively, with 16 bases between them. Germline lookup yields CDR1 SGHAT and CDR2 FQNNGV. The CDR3 bases are TGTGCCAGCAGCCCGGGATTGCAGGGGTATGAGCAGTTCTTC. Translated, it gives CASSPGLQGYEQFF.

This clonotype was counted between two and nine times. The chain employs TRBV6-5 and TRBJ1-6; 8 nucleotides align to TRBD1. Trimming at V came to 6 bases and at J to 3 bases, leaving 7 bases not matched to a gene. There are 16 residues in the CDR3. Germline V gene lookup returns CDR1 MNHEY and CDR2 SVGAGI. The CDR3 loop reads CASRPRTGIYNSPLHF. The DNA of the CDR3 is TGTGCCAGCAGGCCGAGGACAGGGATCTATAATTCACCCCTCCACTTT.

The V gene is TRBV27, the J gene TRBJ1-2; TRBD1 aligns across 12 bases. Germline CDR1 MNHEY, CDR2 SMNVEV (reference sequence). Trimming took 1 base from V and 5 from J; bases not matched to a gene: 8. The CDR3 contains 17 residues. CDR3 DNA sequence: TGTGCCAGCAGTTTATACCCGGGACAGGGGGCTGGGTATGGCTACACCTTC. Translation gives CASSLYPGQGAGYGYTF.

Only a few counts were recorded for this clonotype. The rearrangement uses TRBV27 and TRBJ2-2, with D perhaps matching TRBD2 (5 bases). Trimming took off 4 bases at V and 6 bases at J, with 15 bases between the two ends. There are 15 residues in the CDR3. Per the germline V gene, CDR1 is MNHEY and CDR2 is SMNVEV (reference sequence). CDR3 residues: CASSSPTRPAGELFF. As DNA, the CDR3 is TGTGCCAGCAGTTCCCCTACTAGACCCGCCGGGGAGCTGTTTTTT.

This clonotype has more than one count but fewer than ten. V and J are TRBV7-3 and TRBJ1-1; D not certain. Germline V gene data show CDR1 as SGHTA and CDR2 as FQGTGA. With 5 bases removed from V and 5 bases from J, the gap between germline ends came to 18 bases. The CDR3 consists of 15 residues. The CDR3 DNA reads as TGTGCCAGCAGCAATCACGGCGGTGAGGGAACTGAAGCTTTCTTT. It translates to CASSNHGGEGTEAFF.

V and J are TRBV5-1 and TRBJ1-1, with a possible D match to TRBD1 (5 bases). Germline V lookup: CDR1 SGHRS, CDR2 YFSETQ. The CDR3 has 13 residues. The V end was cut by 3 bases, the J end by 4 bases, with 10 bases between. The DNA for the CDR3 is TGCGCCAGCAGCTCATGGGGGGGCACTGAAGCTTTCTTT. This codes for CASSSWGGTEAFF.

V and J are TRBV6-2 or TRBV6-3 and TRBJ1-5; D may be TRBD1 (5 bases). Germline V lookup: CDR1 MNHEY, CDR2 SVGEGT. This CDR3 is 17 amino acids long. Trimming removed 6 bases from V and 1 base from J, with 19 bases in between. Here the CDR3 reads CASSWGFGRLSNQPQHF. DNA of the CDR3: TGTGCCAGCAGCTGGGGGTTTGGTAGACTCAGCAATCAGCCCCAGCATTTT.

This clonotype was recorded at least ten times. The J gene is TRBJ1-1, the V gene TRBV11-2, with D maybe TRBD1 (5 bases). Looked up from germline, CDR1 is SGHAT and CDR2 is FQNNGV. V dropped 4 bases and J dropped 3 bases, with 12 bases sitting between them. CDR3 length: 14 residues. For the CDR3, the DNA is TGTGCCAGCAGCTCCCCGGGGCGGTACACTGAAGCTTTCTTT. Its protein product is CASSSPGRYTEAFF.

This clonotype was detected only a few times. The CDR3 reads CASSLSPNTGELFF. As DNA, the CDR3 is TGTGCCAGCAGTTTATCCCCGAACACCGGGGAGCTGTTTTTT. This chain joins TRBV12-3 or TRBV12-4 and TRBJ2-2; D is ambiguous. The length of the CDR3 is 14 residues. V lost 2 bases, J lost 0 bases, and 4 bases lay in between.

The chain uses TRBV27 and TRBJ2-7; D may correspond to TRBD1 or TRBD2 (5 bases each). Germline CDR1 reads MNHEY; CDR2 reads SMNVEV (reference sequence). The V gene lost 5 bases and the J gene lost 2 bases, with 13 bases spanning the gap. This CDR3 is 14 amino acids long. The CDR3: CASSPGTLPYEQYF. The CDR3 bases are TGTGCCAGCAGTCCCGGGACGTTACCCTACGAGCAGTACTTC.

This clonotype appeared many times. This chain links TRBV6-1 with TRBJ2-7, with D perhaps TRBD1 or TRBD2 (5 bases each). Germline assignment: CDR1 MNHNS and CDR2 SASEGT. V dropped 8 bases and J dropped 5 bases, with 19 bases sitting between them. The CDR3 spans 14 residues. In nucleotides, the CDR3 is TGTGCCAGCTCATATCGTCCGGGACCAAACGAGCAGTACGTC. Translating it yields CASSYRPGPNEQYV.

CDR3 coding DNA: TGTGCCAGCAACCCCGACAGGTTTCTTCAGCCCCAGCATTTT. Translating it yields CASNPDRFLQPQHF. The gene calls are TRBV28 and TRBJ1-5, with a tentative D call TRBD1 (6 bases). The germline V gene has CDR1 MDHEN and CDR2 SYDVKM. CDR3 size: 14 residues. With 7 bases removed from V and 6 bases from J, the gap between germline ends came to 16 bases.

The chain joins TRBV19 to TRBJ1-2; TRBD1 aligns across 11 bases. Trimming at V came to 6 bases and at J to 7 bases, leaving 7 bases not matched to a gene. Germline V gene sequence: CDR1 LNHDA, CDR2 SQIVND (reference sequence). The CDR3 has 14 residues. The CDR3 sequence is CASSSGQGARGYTF. In DNA form, the CDR3 reads TGTGCCAGTAGCTCTGGACAGGGGGCTCGTGGCTACACCTTC.

At least ten counts were recorded for this clonotype. The chain is built from TRBV6-2 or TRBV6-3 and TRBJ2-5; D is unclear. Germline V gives CDR1 MNHEY, CDR2 SVGEGT. V shed 0 bases and J shed 7 bases, with 15 bases lying between them. CDR3 length: 15 residues. The DNA of the CDR3 is TGTGCCAGCAGTTACTCGAACTCGCCTTCGGGGACCCAGTACTTC. Amino acids: CASSYSNSPSGTQYF.